The present T cell receptor beta chain was sequenced within a study of shared clonotypes between healthy human individuals. Study-wide findings and caveats: Rarefaction revealed incomplete sorted-subset sequencing despite large depth.

This clone was seen only once. Its cognate antigen is unknown. Repertoires were generated with immunoSEQ multiplex PCR, while TCRdb's copy carries only in-frame clones and drops some. The sample has more than 2,000,000 clones, more than 80% seen once; the top ten hold under 0.45%. V lost 4 bases and J lost 5; bases outside the gene matches: 7. Germline CDR1 is LNHDA and CDR2 is SQIVND (reference sequence). This CDR3 region has 14 residues. The chain has TRBV19 and TRBJ1-2; TRBD1 matches 7 bases. The sequence came from a man younger than 35 in good health. Some clones in this sample may be carry-over from other donors' samples. The sequencing sample was made of naive CD4+ T cells from PBMCs. The subset is: CD45RA+ positively selected. The CDR3 here is CASSTRTGPYGYTF. CDR3 in DNA: TGTGCCAGTAGTACTAGGACAGGACCTTATGGCTACACCTTC.